This T cell receptor beta chain derives from a study of shared clonotypes between healthy human individuals. Using immunoSEQ multiplex PCR, the repertoire was profiled, and TCRdb retains in-frame clones only, with some absent. The sample yields about 680,000 clones, less than 80% seen once. The germline V and J ends were trimmed by 6 bases and 4 bases, with 12 bases remaining between them. This CDR3 has 13 amino acids. CDR1 MNHNS and CDR2 SASEGT come from the germline V gene. Sequenced sample: memory CD4+ T cells sorted from blood. Subset described: CD45RA-negative fraction. The chain has TRBV6-1 and TRBJ1-1, with D possibly matching TRBD1 (6 bases). The TCR was taken from a woman in her thirties in good health. CDR3 nucleotide sequence: TGTGCCAGCAGCGCCACAGGGTTCACTGAAGCTTTCTTT. Its translation: CASSATGFTEAFF.